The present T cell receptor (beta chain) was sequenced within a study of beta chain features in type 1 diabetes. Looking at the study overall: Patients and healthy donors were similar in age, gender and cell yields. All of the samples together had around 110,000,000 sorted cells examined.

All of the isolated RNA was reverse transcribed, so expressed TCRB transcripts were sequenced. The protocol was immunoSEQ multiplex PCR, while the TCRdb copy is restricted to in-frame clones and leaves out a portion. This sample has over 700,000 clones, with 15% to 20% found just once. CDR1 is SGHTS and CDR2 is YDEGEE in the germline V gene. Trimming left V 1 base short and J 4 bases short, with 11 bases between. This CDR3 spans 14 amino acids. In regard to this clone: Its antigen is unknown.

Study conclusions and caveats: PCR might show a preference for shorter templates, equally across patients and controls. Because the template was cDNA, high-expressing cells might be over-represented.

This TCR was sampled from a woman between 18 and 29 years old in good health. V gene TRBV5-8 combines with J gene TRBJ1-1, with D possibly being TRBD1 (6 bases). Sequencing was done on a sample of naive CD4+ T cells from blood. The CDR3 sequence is CASSLIRGSTEAFF. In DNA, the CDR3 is TGTGCCAGCAGCTTGATCAGGGGTAGCACTGAAGCTTTCTTT.